Presented here are 11 T cell receptor beta chains from one specimen sequenced in a study of lymphopenia after photon versus proton radiotherapy. The table came from immunoSEQ multiplex PCR; TCRdb's copy has only in-frame clones and leaves some out. The sample lists over 25,000 clones, more than 90% occurring once. Sequenced material: peripheral blood, taken from a patient treated with photon-based radiotherapy. The source is a woman in her forties or fifties with cholangiocarcinoma.

V gene TRBV7-9 combines with J gene TRBJ2-2, with 9 bases fitting TRBD2. The length of the CDR3 is 12 residues. V lost 6 bases, J lost 15 bases, and 8 bases stayed unmatched. CDR1 is SEHNR and CDR2 is FQNEAQ in the germline V gene (reference sequence). For the CDR3, the DNA is TGTGCCAGCAGACCCGCGGGGGGGATGATGTTTTTT. Translation: CASRPAGGMMFF.

This chain links TRBV7-2 with TRBJ1-1, with no clear D. The CDR3 is 14 amino acids. Germline V gene data show CDR1 as SGHTA and CDR2 as FQGNSA. V lost 5 bases, J lost 3 bases, and 13 bases lay in between. CDR3 sequence (DNA): TGTGCCAGCAGCCTACAGAGGGTTGACACTGAAGCTTTCTTT. Translating gives CASSLQRVDTEAFF.

The V and J genes are TRBV5-1 and TRBJ1-2; D possibly corresponds to TRBD1 (6 bases). This CDR3 spans 15 amino acids. Germline CDR1 is SGHRS and CDR2 is YFSETQ. Trimming left V 6 bases short and J 4 bases short, with 19 bases between. CDR3 in amino acids: CASTPGQGFSYGYTF. The CDR3 nucleotides are TGCGCCAGCACCCCGGGGCAGGGGTTTAGCTATGGCTACACCTTC.

The J gene is TRBJ2-7, the V gene TRBV7-8; 11 positions agree with TRBD2. From germline, CDR1 is SGHVS and CDR2 FQNEAQ. V lost 2 bases, J lost 0 bases, and 9 bases stayed unmatched. The CDR3 totals 18 residues. Here the CDR3 DNA reads TGTGCCAGCAGCTTATTAGCTAGCGGGGGGACTTACTCCTACGAGCAGTACTTC. Translation: CASSLLASGGTYSYEQYF.

The chain employs TRBV4-1 and TRBJ2-7, with TRBD2 identical over 9 bases. Trimming took 1 base from V and 3 from J; bases not matched to a gene: 7. CDR1 is MGHRA, CDR2 YSYEKL, per germline. The length of the CDR3 is 16 residues. The CDR3 DNA sequence: TGCGCCAGCAGCCAAGTTCCCGCGGGGGGGAACTACGAGCAGTACTTC. This sequence encodes CASSQVPAGGNYEQYF.

CDR3 residues: CAWSRASSPLHF. CDR3 DNA: TGTGCCTGGAGTCGGGCATCATCACCCCTCCACTTT. V usage is TRBV30 and J usage is TRBJ1-6; D is undetermined. The CDR3 loop spans 12 amino acids. In germline, CDR1 is GTSNPN, CDR2 SVGIG (reference sequence). Trimming took off 2 bases at V and 10 bases at J, with 9 bases between the two ends.

This clone appeared a single time. The CDR3 region has the DNA TGTGCCAGTAGTATAGATCTTTCCCCTAGGGTTGGGGGAACGCAGTATTTT. Encoded protein: CASSIDLSPRVGGTQYF. This chain joins TRBV19 and TRBJ2-3; the D gene could be TRBD1 or TRBD2 (5 bases each). The length of the CDR3 is 17 residues. Deletions cut 0 bases from V and 9 bases from J, with 22 bases between. Germline lookup yields CDR1 LNHDA and CDR2 SQIVND (reference sequence).

A few counts support this clone. The chain recombines TRBV7-6 with TRBJ1-5; no clear D gene. CDR1 SGHVS and CDR2 FNYEAQ come from the germline V gene. This CDR3 is 14 amino acids long. Between the trimmed V and J ends, which lost 4 bases and 2 bases, there was a span of 9 bases. The CDR3 protein is CASSSDVGNQPQHF. The CDR3 coding sequence is TGTGCCAGCAGCTCCGACGTTGGCAATCAGCCCCAGCATTTT.

The chain combines TRBV6-5 with TRBJ2-7; D is perhaps TRBD1 (6 bases). Trimming shortened V by 4 bases and J by 3 bases, and 13 bases separated the two germline ends. The CDR3 is 14 residues long. The germline gives CDR1 MNHEY, CDR2 SVGAGI. The CDR3 DNA sequence: TGTGCCAGCAGTTCTAGTACAGGGCGCTACGAGCAGTACTTC. This sequence encodes CASSSSTGRYEQYF.

This clone has a single count. The gene calls are TRBV9 and TRBJ1-5, with unresolved D. The germline CDR1 and CDR2 sequences are SGDLS and YYNGEE. V gave up 0 bases and J gave up 9 bases, with 16 bases separating them. CDR3 length: 15 residues. Here the CDR3 reads CASSVDGQVDRPQHF. CDR3 nucleotide sequence: TGTGCCAGCAGCGTAGACGGGCAGGTTGATCGGCCCCAGCATTTT.

As to this clone: Germline and junction disagree at one end, which may indicate a read error. V and J are TRBV20-1 and TRBJ1-4; the D is unclear. The CDR3 is made up of 9 amino acids. From germline, CDR1 is DFQATT and CDR2 SNEGSKA (reference sequence). CDR3 amino acids: CSASPGGSF. The CDR3, as DNA: TGCAGTGCTAGCCCCGGCGGGAGCTTT.